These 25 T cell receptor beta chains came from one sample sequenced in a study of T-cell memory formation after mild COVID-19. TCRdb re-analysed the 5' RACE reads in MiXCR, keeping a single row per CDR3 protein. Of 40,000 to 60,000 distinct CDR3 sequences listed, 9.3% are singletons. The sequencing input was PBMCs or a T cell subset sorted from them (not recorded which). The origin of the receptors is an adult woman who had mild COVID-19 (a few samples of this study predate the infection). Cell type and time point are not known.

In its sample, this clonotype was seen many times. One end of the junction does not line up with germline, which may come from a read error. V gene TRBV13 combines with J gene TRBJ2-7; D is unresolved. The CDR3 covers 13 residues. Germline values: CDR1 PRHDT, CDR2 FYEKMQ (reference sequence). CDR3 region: CASSPVGRPPPHF. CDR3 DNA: TGTGCCAGCAGCCCAGTTGGGCGGCCACCCCCACACTTC.

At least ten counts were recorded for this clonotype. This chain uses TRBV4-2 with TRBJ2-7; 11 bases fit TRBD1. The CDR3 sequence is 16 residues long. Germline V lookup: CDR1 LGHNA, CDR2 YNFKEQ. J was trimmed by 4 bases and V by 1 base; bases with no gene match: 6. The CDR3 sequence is CASSQASGTGGYEQYF. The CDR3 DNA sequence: TGTGCCAGCAGCCAAGCCTCCGGGACAGGGGGGTACGAGCAGTACTTC.

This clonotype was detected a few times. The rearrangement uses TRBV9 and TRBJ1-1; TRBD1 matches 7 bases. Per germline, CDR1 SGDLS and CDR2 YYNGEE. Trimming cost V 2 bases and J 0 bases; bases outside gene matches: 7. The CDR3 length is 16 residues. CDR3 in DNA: TGTGCCAGCAGCGTGGGACAGTGGGACGTGAACACTGAAGCTTTCTTT. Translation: CASSVGQWDVNTEAFF.

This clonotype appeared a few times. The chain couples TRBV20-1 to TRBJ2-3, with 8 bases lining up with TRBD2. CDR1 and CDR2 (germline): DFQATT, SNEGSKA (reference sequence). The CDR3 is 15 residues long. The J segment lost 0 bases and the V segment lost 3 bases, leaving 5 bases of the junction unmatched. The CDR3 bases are TGCAGTGCTAGTAAGCGGGAGCGTAGCACAGATACGCAGTATTTT. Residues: CSASKRERSTDTQYF.

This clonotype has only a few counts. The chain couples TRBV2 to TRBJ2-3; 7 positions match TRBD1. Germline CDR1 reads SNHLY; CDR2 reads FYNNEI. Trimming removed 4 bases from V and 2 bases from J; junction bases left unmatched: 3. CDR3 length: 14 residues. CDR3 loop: CASSAGQTTDTQYF. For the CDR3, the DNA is TGTGCCAGCAGTGCGGGACAGACCACAGATACGCAGTATTTT.

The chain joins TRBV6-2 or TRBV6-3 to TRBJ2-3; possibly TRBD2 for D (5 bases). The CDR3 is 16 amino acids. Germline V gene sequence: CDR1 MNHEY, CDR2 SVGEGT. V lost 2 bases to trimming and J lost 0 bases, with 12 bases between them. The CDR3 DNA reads TGTGCCAGCAGTTACGGGAGCTACGCTAGCACAGATACGCAGTATTTT. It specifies CASSYGSYASTDTQYF.

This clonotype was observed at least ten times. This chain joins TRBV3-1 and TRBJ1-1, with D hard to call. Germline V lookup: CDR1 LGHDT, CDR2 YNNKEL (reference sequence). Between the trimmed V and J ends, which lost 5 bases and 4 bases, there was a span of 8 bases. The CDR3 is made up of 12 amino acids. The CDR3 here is CASSASGTEAFF. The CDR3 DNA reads TGTGCCAGCAGCGCGTCTGGCACTGAAGCTTTCTTT.

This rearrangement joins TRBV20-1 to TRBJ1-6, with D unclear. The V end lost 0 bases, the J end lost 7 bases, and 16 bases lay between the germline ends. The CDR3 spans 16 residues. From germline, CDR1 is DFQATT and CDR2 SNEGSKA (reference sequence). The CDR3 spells CSARDRSGLDNSPLHF. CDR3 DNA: TGCAGTGCTAGAGATCGATCGGGTCTAGACAATTCACCCCTCCACTTT.

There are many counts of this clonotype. The CDR3 loop reads CATPPGYTGELFF. The CDR3 coding sequence is TGTGCCACCCCGCCGGGTTACACCGGGGAGCTGTTTTTT. The gene calls are TRBV7-9 and TRBJ2-2; D gene ambiguous. The V and J ends lost 10 bases and 3 bases respectively, with 12 bases between them. CDR3 size: 13 residues. Germline V gene lookup returns CDR1 SEHNR and CDR2 FQNEAQ (reference sequence).

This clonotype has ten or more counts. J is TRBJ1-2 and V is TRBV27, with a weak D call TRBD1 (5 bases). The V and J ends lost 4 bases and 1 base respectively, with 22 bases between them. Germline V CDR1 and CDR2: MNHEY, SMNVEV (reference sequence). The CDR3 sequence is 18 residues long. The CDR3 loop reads CASSSLLGRWFLNYGYTF. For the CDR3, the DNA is TGTGCCAGCAGTTCACTTTTGGGACGTTGGTTTCTTAACTATGGCTACACCTTC.

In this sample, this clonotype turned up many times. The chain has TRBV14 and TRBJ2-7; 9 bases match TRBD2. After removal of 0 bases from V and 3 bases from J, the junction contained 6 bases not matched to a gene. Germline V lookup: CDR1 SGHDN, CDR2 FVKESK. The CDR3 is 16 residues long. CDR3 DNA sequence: TGTGCCAGCAGCCAAGAGGGGACTAGCTTCGACTACGAGCAGTACTTC. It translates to CASSQEGTSFDYEQYF.

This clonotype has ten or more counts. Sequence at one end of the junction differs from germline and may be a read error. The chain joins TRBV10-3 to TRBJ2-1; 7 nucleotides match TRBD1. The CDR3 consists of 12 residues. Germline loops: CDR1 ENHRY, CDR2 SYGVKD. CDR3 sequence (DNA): TGTGCCATCAGTGATCGAGACAGGGAGCCGTTCTTC. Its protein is CAISDRDREPFF.

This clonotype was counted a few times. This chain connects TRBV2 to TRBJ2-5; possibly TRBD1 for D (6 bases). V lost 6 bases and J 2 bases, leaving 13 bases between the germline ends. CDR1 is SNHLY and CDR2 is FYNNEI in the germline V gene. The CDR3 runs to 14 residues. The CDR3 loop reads CASSRVGAQETQYF. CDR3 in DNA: TGTGCCAGCAGCCGGGTGGGGGCACAAGAGACCCAGTACTTC.

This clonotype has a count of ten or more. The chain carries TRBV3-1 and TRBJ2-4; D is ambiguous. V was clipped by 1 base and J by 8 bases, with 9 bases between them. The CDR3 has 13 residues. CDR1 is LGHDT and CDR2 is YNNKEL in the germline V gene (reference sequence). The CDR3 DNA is TGTGCCAGCAGCCAAGCGTGGGGTGACATTCAGTACTTC. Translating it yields CASSQAWGDIQYF.

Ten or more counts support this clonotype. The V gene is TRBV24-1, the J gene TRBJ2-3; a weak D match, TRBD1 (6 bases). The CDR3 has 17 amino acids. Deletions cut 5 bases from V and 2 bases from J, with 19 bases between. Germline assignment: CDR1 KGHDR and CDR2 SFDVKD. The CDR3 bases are TGTGCCACCAGTGCAGGGAGCCAGGGGCCATCCACAGATACGCAGTATTTT. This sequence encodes CATSAGSQGPSTDTQYF.

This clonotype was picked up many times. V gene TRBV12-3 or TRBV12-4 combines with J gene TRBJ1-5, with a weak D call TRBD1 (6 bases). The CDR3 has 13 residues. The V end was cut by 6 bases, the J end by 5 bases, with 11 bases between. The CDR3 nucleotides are TGTGCCAGCAGCCCAGGGGTTTATCAGCCCCAGCATTTT. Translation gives CASSPGVYQPQHF.

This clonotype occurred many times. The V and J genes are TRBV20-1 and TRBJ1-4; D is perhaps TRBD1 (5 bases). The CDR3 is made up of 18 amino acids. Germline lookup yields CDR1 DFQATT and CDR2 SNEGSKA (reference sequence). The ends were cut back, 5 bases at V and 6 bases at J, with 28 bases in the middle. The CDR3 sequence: CSAARGPQGLRWDEKLFF. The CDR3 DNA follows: TGCAGTGCTGCCCGGGGTCCGCAGGGACTAAGATGGGATGAAAAACTGTTTTTT.

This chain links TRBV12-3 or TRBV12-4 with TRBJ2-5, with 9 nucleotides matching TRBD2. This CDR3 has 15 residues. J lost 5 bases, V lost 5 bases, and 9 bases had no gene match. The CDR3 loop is CASSLSGSRAETQYF. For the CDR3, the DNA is TGTGCCAGCAGTCTTAGCGGGAGCCGGGCCGAGACCCAGTACTTC.

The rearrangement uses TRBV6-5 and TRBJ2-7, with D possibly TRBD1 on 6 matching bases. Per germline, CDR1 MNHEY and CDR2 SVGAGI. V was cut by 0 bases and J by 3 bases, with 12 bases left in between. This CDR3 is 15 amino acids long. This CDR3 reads CASSYSGQPYYEQYF. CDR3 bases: TGTGCCAGCAGTTACTCAGGACAGCCCTACTACGAGCAGTACTTC.

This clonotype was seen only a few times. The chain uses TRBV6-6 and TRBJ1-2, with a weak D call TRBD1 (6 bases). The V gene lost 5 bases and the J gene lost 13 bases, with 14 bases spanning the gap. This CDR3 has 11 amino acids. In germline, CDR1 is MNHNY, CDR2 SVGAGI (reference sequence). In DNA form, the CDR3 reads TGTGCCAGCAGTAACACCGACAGGTCCACCTTC. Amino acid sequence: CASSNTDRSTF.

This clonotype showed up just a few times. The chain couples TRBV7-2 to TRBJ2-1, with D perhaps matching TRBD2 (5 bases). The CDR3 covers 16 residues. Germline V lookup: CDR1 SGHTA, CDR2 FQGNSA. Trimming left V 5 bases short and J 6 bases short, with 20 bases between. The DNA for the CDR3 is TGTGCCAGCAGCGAAGGTCTAGCTCAGATCCCCAATGAGCAGTTCTTC. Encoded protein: CASSEGLAQIPNEQFF.

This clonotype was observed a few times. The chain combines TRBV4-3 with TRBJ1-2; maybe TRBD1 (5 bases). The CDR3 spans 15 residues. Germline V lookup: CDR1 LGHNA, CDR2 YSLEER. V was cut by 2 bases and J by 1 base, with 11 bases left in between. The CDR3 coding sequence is TGCGCCAGCAGCCAATCCCAGGGAAATAACTATGGCTACACCTTC. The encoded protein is CASSQSQGNNYGYTF.

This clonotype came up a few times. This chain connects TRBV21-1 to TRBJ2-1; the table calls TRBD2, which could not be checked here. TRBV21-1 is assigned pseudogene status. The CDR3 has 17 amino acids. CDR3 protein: CASSKPPASGGYNEQFF. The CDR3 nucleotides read TGTGCCAGCAGCAAACCCCCCGCTAGCGGGGGTTACAATGAGCAGTTCTTC.

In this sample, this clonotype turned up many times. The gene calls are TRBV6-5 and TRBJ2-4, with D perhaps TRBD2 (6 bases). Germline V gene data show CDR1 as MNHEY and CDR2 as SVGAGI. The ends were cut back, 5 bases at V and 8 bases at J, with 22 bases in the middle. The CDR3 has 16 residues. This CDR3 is CASSRRGIDPGDIQYF. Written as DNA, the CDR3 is TGTGCCAGCAGTCGACGGGGGATAGACCCTGGGGACATTCAGTACTTC.

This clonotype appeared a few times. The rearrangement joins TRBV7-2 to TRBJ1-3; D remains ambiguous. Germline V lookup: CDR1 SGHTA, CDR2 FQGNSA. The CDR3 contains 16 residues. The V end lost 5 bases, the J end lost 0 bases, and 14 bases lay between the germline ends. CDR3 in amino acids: CASSREGPLSGNTIYF. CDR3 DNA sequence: TGTGCCAGCAGCCGTGAGGGTCCTCTCTCTGGAAACACCATATATTTT.